Presented here are 27 T cell receptor beta chains from one specimen sequenced in a study of radiation and T cells in renal cell carcinoma. The time point is: blood 2 weeks post-SBRT. As for treatment: 15 Gy SBRT to primary tumor, nephrectomy 4 weeks later. The method was immunoSEQ multiplex PCR; TCRdb's version includes in-frame clones alone and lacks a portion of them. The sample shows about 120,000 clones, 75% to 85% of them seen only once. Sequencing used blood, obtained from a patient whose treatment included radiotherapy and nephrectomy. All receptors derive from a woman aged 55-75 years with renal cell carcinoma.

This chain joins TRBV10-1 and TRBJ2-7; TRBD2 matches 8 bases. Germline V gene lookup returns CDR1 WNHNN and CDR2 SYGVQD (reference sequence). The trim removed 4 bases at V and 2 bases at J, leaving 1 base unmatched. This CDR3 has 13 residues. This chain's CDR3 is CASSGSGTYEQYF. The CDR3 coding sequence is TGCGCCAGCAGTGGTAGCGGGACCTACGAGCAGTACTTC.

This clone was observed a handful of times. The junction departs from germline at one end; a sequencing error may be responsible. Other DNA variants within this sample encode the same CDR3. The gene calls are TRBV7-7 and TRBJ1-1; D call uncertain. The V gene's germline CDR1 is SSHAT and CDR2 FNYEAQ (reference sequence). The CDR3 is 13 amino acids. CDR3 nucleotides: TGTGCTAGCAGCCTTACTATGAACACTGAAGCTTTCTTT. This translates into CASSLTMNTEAFF. The entire variable domain, with the rest obtained from reference TRBV7-7 and TRBJ1-1, is as follows: GAGVSQSPRYKVTKRGQDVTLRCDPISSHATLYWYQQALGQGPEFLTYFNYEAQPDKSGLPSDRFSAERPEGSISTLTIQRTEQRDSAMYRCASSLTMNTEAFFGQGTRLTVV.

Concerning this clone: One junction end disagrees with the germline gene, perhaps due to a read error. The gene calls are TRBV19 and TRBJ2-2, with unresolved D. There are 15 residues in the CDR3. The germline CDR1 and CDR2 sequences are LNHDA and SQIVND (reference sequence). For the CDR3, the DNA is TGTGCCAGTAGTATTCTTGAGGCGAGCACCGAGGAGCTGTTTTTT. Residues: CASSILEASTEELFF.

V gene TRBV29-1 combines with J gene TRBJ1-2, with D perhaps matching TRBD1 (5 bases). Germline CDR1 is SQVTM and CDR2 is ANQGSEA. Trimming removed 7 bases from V and 2 bases from J, with 17 bases in between. CDR3 size: 14 residues. CDR3 in amino acids: CSAHLGVGNYGYTF. CDR3 nucleotide sequence: TGCAGCGCCCACTTGGGGGTAGGAAACTATGGCTACACCTTC.

The chain is built from TRBV7-6 and TRBJ1-4, with 9 bases fitting TRBD1. Germline V gives CDR1 SGHVS, CDR2 FNYEAQ. This CDR3 is 17 amino acids long. After removal of 4 bases from V and 6 bases from J, the junction contained 12 bases not matched to a gene. In nucleotides, the CDR3 is TGTGCCAGCAGCTCACCGACCCGGGACAGGGTCGATGAAAAACTGTTTTTT. It translates to CASSSPTRDRVDEKLFF.

Details on this clone: Given the absence of the conserved phenylalanine or tryptophan at the CDR3 end, a read error is likely. The chain recombines TRBV5-6 with TRBJ2-7, with D possibly matching TRBD1 (6 bases). V was clipped by 7 bases and J by 4 bases, with 21 bases between them. CDR1 and CDR2 from the germline V gene are SGHDT and YYEEEE. The CDR3 loop spans 15 amino acids. The CDR3 spells CASSQGPRGIYEQYL. CDR3 coding DNA: TGTGCCAGCTCCCAGGGGCCGAGGGGAATTTACGAGCAGTACTTG.

This clone is large in the sample. Compared with germline, one end of the junction differs, possibly owing to a read error. The chain couples TRBV4-2 to TRBJ1-2; maybe TRBD1 (5 bases). CDR1 is LGHNA, CDR2 YNFKEQ, per germline. The CDR3 loop spans 13 amino acids. Here the CDR3 reads CASSHSGDLAGNF. For the CDR3, the DNA is TGTGCCAGCAGCCATTCCGGGGACTTGGCGGGAAACTTC.

The sample holds one count of this clone. The chain recombines TRBV10-1 with TRBJ2-5; perhaps D is TRBD1 or TRBD2 (6 bases each). CDR1 is WNHNN and CDR2 is SYGVQD in the germline V gene (reference sequence). V was clipped by 9 bases and J by 2 bases, with 10 bases between them. This CDR3 has 12 amino acids. The CDR3 sequence: CARGGQQETQYF. CDR3 DNA sequence: TGCGCCAGGGGAGGACAGCAAGAGACCCAGTACTTC.

This chain uses TRBV28 with TRBJ1-5; D is uncertain. Trimming cost V 3 bases and J 0 bases, with 9 bases left between them. The length of the CDR3 is 15 residues. The V gene's germline CDR1 is MDHEN and CDR2 SYDVKM. In nucleotides, the CDR3 is TGTGCCAGCAGTTTGCTGACGGATAGCAATCAGCCCCAGCATTTT. Amino acid sequence: CASSLLTDSNQPQHF.

The genes are TRBV9 and TRBJ2-3; D not certain. Germline loops: CDR1 SGDLS, CDR2 YYNGEE. CDR3 size: 17 residues. The ends were cut back, 0 bases at V and 0 bases at J, with 14 bases in the middle. CDR3 loop: CASSVARIDQSTDTQYF. Here the CDR3 DNA reads TGTGCCAGCAGCGTAGCTAGGATAGATCAGAGCACAGATACGCAGTATTTT.

The rearrangement links TRBV6-5 to TRBJ2-7; no firm D call. V was pared by 5 bases and J by 5 bases, with 13 bases between. Germline values: CDR1 MNHEY, CDR2 SVGAGI. The CDR3 loop spans 13 amino acids. CDR3: CASSPRLPHEQYF. The CDR3 DNA reads TGTGCCAGCAGTCCTCGACTCCCCCACGAGCAGTACTTC.

The CDR3 sequence is CASSLAVAEETQYF. In DNA form, the CDR3 reads TGTGCCAGCAGCTTAGCGGTAGCGGAAGAGACCCAGTACTTC. The rearrangement joins TRBV7-2 to TRBJ2-5, with D tentatively TRBD2 (6 bases). Trimming stripped 0 bases from V and 3 bases from J, with 8 bases between. In germline, CDR1 is SGHTA, CDR2 FQGNSA. The CDR3 extends over 14 amino acids.

The rearrangement links TRBV2 to TRBJ1-1; TRBD1 matches 9 bases. Germline values: CDR1 SNHLY, CDR2 FYNNEI. The junction had 4 bases not matched to a gene; V was cut back by 4 bases and J by 1 base. The CDR3 loop spans 15 amino acids. Written as DNA, the CDR3 is TGTGCCAGCAGTGTCGAACAGGGGGCGAACACTGAAGCTTTCTTT. Its translation is CASSVEQGANTEAFF. Using reference TRBV2 and TRBJ1-1 for the parts outside the CDR3, the full variable domain is EPEVTQTPSHQVTQMGQEVILRCVPISNHLYFYWYRQILGQKVEFLVSFYNNEISEKSEIFDDQFSVERPDGSNFTLKIRSTKLEDSAMYFCASSVEQGANTEAFFGQGTRLTVV.

The rearrangement links TRBV9 to TRBJ1-3; D gene ambiguous. The germline CDR1 and CDR2 sequences are SGDLS and YYNGEE. The CDR3 runs 15 residues. Trimming shortened V by 6 bases and J by 0 bases, and 13 bases separated the two germline ends. The CDR3 DNA sequence: TGTGCCAGCACTTCGGGGAGATCCTCTGGAAACACCATATATTTT. Protein: CASTSGRSSGNTIYF. The entire variable domain, with the rest obtained from reference TRBV9 and TRBJ1-3, is as follows: DSGVTQTPKHLITATGQRVTLRCSPRSGDLSVYWYQQSLDQGLQFLIQYYNGEERAKGNILERFSAQQFPDLHSELNLSSLELGDSALYFCASTSGRSSGNTIYFGEGSWLTVV.

This clone was observed a handful of times. V gene TRBV5-6 combines with J gene TRBJ2-6; D perhaps matches TRBD1 (7 bases). This CDR3 is 15 amino acids long. Germline values: CDR1 SGHDT, CDR2 YYEEEE. V shed 3 bases and J shed 2 bases, with 9 bases lying between them. The CDR3: CASSSGGPGANVLTF. Here the CDR3 DNA reads TGTGCCAGCAGCTCAGGGGGGCCTGGGGCCAACGTCCTGACTTTC.

The CDR3 is CASSAGIRLEETQYF. The CDR3 nucleotides are TGTGCCAGCAGCGCGGGCATACGACTAGAAGAGACCCAGTACTTC. The rearrangement joins TRBV9 to TRBJ2-5; a weak D match, TRBD2 (6 bases). This CDR3 region has 15 residues. Germline lookup yields CDR1 SGDLS and CDR2 YYNGEE. Trimming cost V 3 bases and J 3 bases, with 15 bases left between them.

This chain uses TRBV19 with TRBJ2-7; 8 nucleotides match TRBD2. Germline trimming cut 10 bases from V and 7 bases from J; bases unmatched to any gene: 12. The CDR3 runs to 13 residues. CDR1 and CDR2 from the germline V gene are LNHDA and SQIVND (reference sequence). CDR3 region: CATLGGESLEQYF. The CDR3, as DNA: TGTGCCACCCTCGGGGGGGAGTCCTTGGAGCAGTACTTC.

The CDR3 DNA follows: TGTGCCAGCAGTTTAAACAGAAAGACCACTGAAGCTTTCTTT. Translation gives CASSLNRKTTEAFF. This chain links TRBV27 with TRBJ1-1; the D is unclear. Trimming removed 2 bases from V and 4 bases from J, with 11 bases in between. Looked up from germline, CDR1 is MNHEY and CDR2 is SMNVEV (reference sequence). The CDR3 is 14 amino acids.

This clone was observed a handful of times. V gene TRBV6-1 combines with J gene TRBJ2-7; no firm D call. The ends were cut back, 6 bases at V and 3 bases at J, with 15 bases in the middle. The CDR3 loop spans 14 amino acids. Germline CDR1 and CDR2: MNHNS and SASEGT. The CDR3 DNA sequence: TGTGCCAGCAGGGGAACATATCGGGTCTACGAGCAGTACTTC. Protein: CASRGTYRVYEQYF.

J is TRBJ2-7 and V is TRBV4-1, with 12 bases aligning to TRBD1. Germline V gene lookup returns CDR1 MGHRA and CDR2 YSYEKL. The CDR3 contains 16 residues. V shed 0 bases, J shed 4 bases, and the junction held 4 bases outside the gene matches. CDR3 coding DNA: TGCGCCAGCAGCCAAGAGGGACAGGGGGCACAGTACGAGCAGTACTTC. Protein sequence: CASSQEGQGAQYEQYF.

The rearrangement joins TRBV5-1 to TRBJ1-5; D call uncertain. Germline V gives CDR1 SGHRS, CDR2 YFSETQ. This CDR3 region has 13 residues. V was trimmed by 0 bases and J by 10 bases, leaving 11 bases between them. CDR3 amino acids: CASSLAGQRPQHF. The CDR3 nucleotides read TGCGCCAGCAGCTTGGCCGGGCAACGTCCCCAGCATTTT.

This clone was observed a single time. V usage is TRBV5-1 and J usage is TRBJ2-3; tentatively, D is TRBD2 (6 bases). V was shortened by 7 bases and J by 2 bases, with 11 bases between the two germline ends. Germline CDR1 reads SGHRS; CDR2 reads YFSETQ. The CDR3 loop spans 13 amino acids. The CDR3 loop reads CASASAPTDTQYF. As DNA, the CDR3 is TGCGCCAGCGCTAGCGCCCCCACAGATACGCAGTATTTT.

The J gene is TRBJ2-5, the V gene TRBV14; D is perhaps TRBD1 (5 bases). This CDR3 spans 13 amino acids. With 4 bases removed from V and 3 bases from J, the gap between germline ends came to 9 bases. Germline V gene sequence: CDR1 SGHDN, CDR2 FVKESK. The CDR3 loop reads CASSPLGEETQYF. CDR3 bases: TGTGCCAGCAGCCCGCTAGGGGAAGAGACCCAGTACTTC.

This chain links TRBV6-5 with TRBJ2-2, with 7 positions matching TRBD2. Trimming at V came to 2 bases and at J to 4 bases, leaving 1 base not matched to a gene. This CDR3 is 14 amino acids long. CDR1 MNHEY and CDR2 SVGAGI come from the germline V gene. CDR3 protein: CASSYLAATGELFF. The CDR3 DNA reads TGTGCCAGCAGTTACCTAGCGGCCACCGGGGAGCTGTTTTTT.

V gene TRBV15 combines with J gene TRBJ1-2; D is possibly TRBD1 (5 bases). V was cut by 3 bases and J by 3 bases, with 11 bases left in between. Germline assignment: CDR1 LNHNV and CDR2 YYDKDF (reference sequence). The CDR3 runs to 14 residues. The CDR3: CATSRGPLDYGYTF. The CDR3 DNA reads TGTGCCACCAGCAGGGGACCGCTAGACTATGGCTACACCTTC.

This chain uses TRBV2 with TRBJ1-3, with 8 bases aligning to TRBD1. Germline loops: CDR1 SNHLY, CDR2 FYNNEI. The CDR3 totals 16 residues. Unmatched junction bases numbered 11, after V lost 6 bases and J lost 4 bases. The chain's CDR3 is CASRPKTTGVGNTIYF. For the CDR3, the DNA is TGTGCCAGCAGGCCGAAAACGACAGGGGTCGGAAACACCATATATTTT. Supplemented by reference TRBV2 and TRBJ1-3, the full variable domain reads EPEVTQTPSHQVTQMGQEVILRCVPISNHLYFYWYRQILGQKVEFLVSFYNNEISEKSEIFDDQFSVERPDGSNFTLKIRSTKLEDSAMYFCASRPKTTGVGNTIYFGEGSWLTVV.

The genes are TRBV28 and TRBJ1-2; D is unclear. The CDR3 has 15 residues. Germline CDR1 MDHEN, CDR2 SYDVKM. The germline V and J ends were trimmed by 7 bases and 7 bases, with 22 bases remaining between them. The CDR3 is CASTPPPAGWGGYTF. The DNA for the CDR3 is TGTGCCAGCACTCCCCCCCCTGCCGGATGGGGTGGCTACACCTTC.